Listed below are T cell receptor beta chains from one sample, sequenced in a study of cytomegalovirus exposure and HLA in healthy donors. The table came from immunoSEQ multiplex PCR; TCRdb's copy has only in-frame clones and leaves some out. The profile covers under 200,000 clones, with around 78% appearing a single time and about 7.7% taken by the ten largest. The sequencing sample was made of PBMCs. The source of these receptors is a middle-aged woman in good health and CMV-seropositive. Each CDR3 is given with its conserved first and last residue. Fields, in order: J gene, D gene, clone size, V gene, CDR3 protein, CDR3 DNA. The D gene is left open where the match is weak. The size entry is marked missing in some rows and otherwise reads once, few, many or a size class.

J: TRBJ1-6; D: .; size: .; V: TRBV18; CDR3: CASSLTGRARSYNSPLHF; DNA: TGTGCCAGCTCACTCACAGGGAGGGCAAGGTCCTATAATTCACCCCTCCACTTT
J: TRBJ1-3; D: .; size: .; V: TRBV5-1; CDR3: CASSLGSALDSGNTIYF; DNA: TGCGCCAGCAGCTTGGGGTCAGCACTAGACTCTGGAAACACCATATATTTT
J: TRBJ2-2; D: TRBD1; size: .; V: TRBV4-1; CDR3: CASSHAGGMTGELFF; DNA: TGCGCCAGCAGTCATGCAGGGGGCATGACGGGGGAGCTGTTTTTT
J: TRBJ2-7; D: .; size: .; V: TRBV4-3; CDR3: CASSQDVSLEQYF; DNA: TGCGCCAGCAGCCAAGATGTTAGCCTCGAGCAGTACTTC
J: TRBJ2-7; D: .; size: .; V: TRBV28; CDR3: CASSFTVEQYF; DNA: TGTGCCAGCAGTTTTACGGTCGAGCAGTACTTC
J: TRBJ1-2; D: .; size: .; V: TRBV10-2; CDR3: CASSEGQRYGYTF; DNA: TGCGCCAGCAGTGAGGGACAACGCTATGGCTACACCTTC
J: TRBJ1-2; D: .; size: .; V: TRBV4-3; CDR3: CASSLRGDGYTF; DNA: TGCGCCAGCAGCCTCCGAGGAGATGGCTACACCTTC
J: TRBJ1-1; D: .; size: .; V: TRBV28; CDR3: CASTTPGSTEAFF; DNA: TGTGCCAGCACAACCCCAGGGTCCACTGAAGCTTTCTTT
J: TRBJ1-5; D: .; size: once; V: TRBV28; CDR3: CASVTQGLNQPQHF; DNA: TGTGCCAGCGTGACACAGGGTCTCAATCAGCCCCAGCATTTT
J: TRBJ2-7; D: TRBD1; size: .; V: TRBV19; CDR3: CASSRQGEFGEQYF; DNA: TGTGCCAGTAGTAGGCAGGGGGAGTTTGGTGAGCAGTACTTC
J: TRBJ1-2; D: TRBD1; size: .; V: TRBV18; CDR3: CASSPRGQGQDGYTF; DNA: TGTGCCAGCTCACCTCGGGGACAGGGGCAGGATGGCTACACCTTC
J: TRBJ2-2; D: TRBD2; size: .; V: TRBV11-2; CDR3: CASPSGGGRSGELFF; DNA: TGTGCCAGCCCCTCGGGGGGGGGTCGGTCCGGGGAGCTGTTTTTT
J: TRBJ2-2; D: TRBD2; size: .; V: TRBV30; CDR3: CAWAKRGGRIGELFF; DNA: TGTGCCTGGGCGAAGCGGGGGGGCCGTATCGGGGAGCTGTTTTTT